This T cell receptor beta chain is drawn from a study of radiotherapy plus CTLA-4 blockade in lung cancer. TCRdb's copy holds only in-frame clones and misses some; the assay was immunoSEQ multiplex PCR. The top ten clones hold just under 25% of a sample with about 33,000 clones, 70% to 90% of them seen once. Between the trimmed V and J ends, which lost 0 bases and 1 base, there was a span of 9 bases. The CDR3 sequence is 15 residues long. Germline V gives CDR1 MNHEY, CDR2 SVGAGI. The clonotype comes from a human donor with non-small cell lung cancer that progressed on radiotherapy plus ipilimumab. This specimen consisted of peripheral blood, obtained from a patient treated with radiotherapy plus ipilimumab. This rearrangement joins TRBV6-5 to TRBJ2-5; weak D call: TRBD1 (5 bases). For the CDR3, the DNA is TGTGCCAGCAGTTACTCGAGCAGGGCCCAAGAGACCCAGTACTTC. Translated, it gives CASSYSSRAQETQYF.